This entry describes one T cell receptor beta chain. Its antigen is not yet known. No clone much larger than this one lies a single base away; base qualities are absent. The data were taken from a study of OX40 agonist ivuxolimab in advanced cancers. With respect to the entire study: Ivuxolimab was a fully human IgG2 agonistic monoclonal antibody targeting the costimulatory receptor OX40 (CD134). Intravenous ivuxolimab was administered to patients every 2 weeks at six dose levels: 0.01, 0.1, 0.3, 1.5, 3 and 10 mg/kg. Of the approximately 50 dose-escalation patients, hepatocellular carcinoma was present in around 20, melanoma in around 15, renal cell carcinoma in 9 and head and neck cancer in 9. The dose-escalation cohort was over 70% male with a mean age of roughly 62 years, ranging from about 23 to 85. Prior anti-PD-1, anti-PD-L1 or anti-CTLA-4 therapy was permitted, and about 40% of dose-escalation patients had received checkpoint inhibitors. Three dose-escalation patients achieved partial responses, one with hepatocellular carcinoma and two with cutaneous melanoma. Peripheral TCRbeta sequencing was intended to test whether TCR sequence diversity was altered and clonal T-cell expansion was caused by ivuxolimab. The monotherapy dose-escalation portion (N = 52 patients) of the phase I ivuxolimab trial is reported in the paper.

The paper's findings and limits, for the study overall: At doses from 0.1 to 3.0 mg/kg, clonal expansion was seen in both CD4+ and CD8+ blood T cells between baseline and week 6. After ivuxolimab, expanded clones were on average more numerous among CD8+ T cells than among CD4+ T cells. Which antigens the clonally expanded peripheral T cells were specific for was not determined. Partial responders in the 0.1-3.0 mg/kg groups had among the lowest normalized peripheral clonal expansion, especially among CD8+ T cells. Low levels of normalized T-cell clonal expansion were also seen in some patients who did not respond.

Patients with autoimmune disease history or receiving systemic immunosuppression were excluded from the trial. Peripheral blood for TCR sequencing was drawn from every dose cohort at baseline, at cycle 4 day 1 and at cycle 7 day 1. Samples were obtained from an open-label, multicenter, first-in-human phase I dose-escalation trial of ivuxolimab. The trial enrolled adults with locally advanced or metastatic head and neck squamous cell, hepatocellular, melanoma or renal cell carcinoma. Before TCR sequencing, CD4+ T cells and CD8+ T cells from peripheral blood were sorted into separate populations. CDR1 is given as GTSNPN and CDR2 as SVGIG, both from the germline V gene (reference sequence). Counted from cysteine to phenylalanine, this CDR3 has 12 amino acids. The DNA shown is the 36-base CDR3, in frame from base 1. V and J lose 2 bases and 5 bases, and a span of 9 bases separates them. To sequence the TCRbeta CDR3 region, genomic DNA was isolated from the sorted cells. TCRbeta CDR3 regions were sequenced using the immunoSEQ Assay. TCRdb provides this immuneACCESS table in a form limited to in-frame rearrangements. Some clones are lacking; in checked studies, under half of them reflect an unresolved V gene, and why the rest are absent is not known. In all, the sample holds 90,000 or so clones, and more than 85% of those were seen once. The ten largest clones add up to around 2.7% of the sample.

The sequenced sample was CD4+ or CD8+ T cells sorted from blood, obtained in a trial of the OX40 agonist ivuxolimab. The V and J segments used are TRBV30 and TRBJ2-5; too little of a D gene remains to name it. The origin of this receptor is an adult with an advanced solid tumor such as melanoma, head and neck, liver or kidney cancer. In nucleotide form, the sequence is TGTGCCTGGAGTCTTCTCTTGGAGACCCAGTACTTC. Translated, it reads CAWSLLLETQYF.